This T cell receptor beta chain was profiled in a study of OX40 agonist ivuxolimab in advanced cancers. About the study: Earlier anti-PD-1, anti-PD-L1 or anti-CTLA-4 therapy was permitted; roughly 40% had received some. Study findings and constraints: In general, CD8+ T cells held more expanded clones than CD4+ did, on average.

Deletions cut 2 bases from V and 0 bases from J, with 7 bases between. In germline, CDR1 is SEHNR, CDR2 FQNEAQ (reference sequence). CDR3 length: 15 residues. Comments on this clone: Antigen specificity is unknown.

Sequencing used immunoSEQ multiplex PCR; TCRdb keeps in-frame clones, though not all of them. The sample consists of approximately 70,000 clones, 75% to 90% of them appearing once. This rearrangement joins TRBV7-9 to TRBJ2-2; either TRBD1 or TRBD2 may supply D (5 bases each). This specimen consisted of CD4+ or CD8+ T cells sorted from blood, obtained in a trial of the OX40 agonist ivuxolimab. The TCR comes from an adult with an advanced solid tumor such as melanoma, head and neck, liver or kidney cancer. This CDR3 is CASSLLGANTGELFF. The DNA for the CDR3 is TGTGCCAGCAGCTTATTGGGGGCGAACACCGGGGAGCTGTTTTTT.